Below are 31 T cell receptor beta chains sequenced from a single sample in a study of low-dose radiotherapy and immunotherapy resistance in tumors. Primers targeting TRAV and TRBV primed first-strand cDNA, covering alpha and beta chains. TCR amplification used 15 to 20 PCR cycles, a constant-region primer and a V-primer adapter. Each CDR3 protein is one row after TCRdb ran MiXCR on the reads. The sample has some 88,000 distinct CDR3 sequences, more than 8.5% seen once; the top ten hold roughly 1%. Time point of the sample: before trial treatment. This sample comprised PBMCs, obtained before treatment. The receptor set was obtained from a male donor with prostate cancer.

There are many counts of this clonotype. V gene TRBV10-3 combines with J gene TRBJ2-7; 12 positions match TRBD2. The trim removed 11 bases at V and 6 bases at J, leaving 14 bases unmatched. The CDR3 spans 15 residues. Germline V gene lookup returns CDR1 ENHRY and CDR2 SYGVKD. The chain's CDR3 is CAVTSTSGRTFEQYF. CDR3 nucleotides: TGTGCCGTCACGTCGACTAGCGGGAGAACATTCGAGCAGTACTTC.

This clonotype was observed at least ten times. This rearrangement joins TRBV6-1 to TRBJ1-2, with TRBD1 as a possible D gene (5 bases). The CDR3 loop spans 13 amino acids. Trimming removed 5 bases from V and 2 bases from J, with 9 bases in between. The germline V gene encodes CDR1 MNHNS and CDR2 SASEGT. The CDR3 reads CASSRAGNYGYTF. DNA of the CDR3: TGTGCCAGCAGTCGCGCAGGGAACTATGGCTACACCTTC.

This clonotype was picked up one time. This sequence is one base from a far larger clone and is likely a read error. CDR3 loop: CASSLGRTSGEQFF. CDR3 bases: TGTGCCAGCAGCTTAGGGAGGACTAGCGGCGAGCAGTTCTTC. The chain combines TRBV7-8 with TRBJ2-1; TRBD2 matches at 10 bases. Germline loops: CDR1 SGHVS, CDR2 FQNEAQ. The V and J ends lost 1 base and 10 bases, in that order; junction bases with no gene match: 4. This CDR3 comprises 14 residues.

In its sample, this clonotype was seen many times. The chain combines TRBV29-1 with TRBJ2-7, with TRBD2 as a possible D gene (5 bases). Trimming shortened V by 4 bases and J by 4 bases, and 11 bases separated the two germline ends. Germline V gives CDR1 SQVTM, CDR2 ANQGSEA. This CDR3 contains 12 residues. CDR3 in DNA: TGCAGCGTTGGGGCTAGCTCTTACGAGCAGTACTTC. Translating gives CSVGASSYEQYF.

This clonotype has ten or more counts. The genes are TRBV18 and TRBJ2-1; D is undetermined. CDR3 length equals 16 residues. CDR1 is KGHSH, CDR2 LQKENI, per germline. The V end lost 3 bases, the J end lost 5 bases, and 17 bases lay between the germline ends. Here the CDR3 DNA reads TGTGCCAGCTCACCGGGCGCCCCAGCCATGGACAATGAGCAGTTCTTC. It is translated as CASSPGAPAMDNEQFF. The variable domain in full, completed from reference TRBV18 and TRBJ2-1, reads NAGVMQNPRHLVRRRGQEARLRCSPMKGHSHVYWYRQLPEEGLKFMVYLQKENIIDESGMPKERFSAEFPKEGPSILRIQQVVRGDSAAYFCASSPGAPAMDNEQFFGPGTRLTVL.

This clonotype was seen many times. CDR3 in DNA: TGTGCCAGCATTGGACAGCTACAAGAGACCCAGTACTTC. Protein sequence: CASIGQLQETQYF. The V gene is TRBV6-6, the J gene TRBJ2-5; possible D gene TRBD1, 6 bases. CDR1 and CDR2 from the germline V gene are MNHNY and SVGAGI (reference sequence). This CDR3 contains 13 residues. V was trimmed by 7 bases and J by 2 bases, leaving 11 bases between them.

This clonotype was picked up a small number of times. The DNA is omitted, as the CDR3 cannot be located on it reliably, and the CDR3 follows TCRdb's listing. The CDR3 reads CASSRVPPNTGELFFF. The rearrangement joins TRBV2 to TRBJ2-2; the table's D gene call, TRBD1, was not cross checked with the DNA. The CDR3 comprises 16 residues, both ends counted. Germline loops: CDR1 SNHLY, CDR2 FYNNEI.

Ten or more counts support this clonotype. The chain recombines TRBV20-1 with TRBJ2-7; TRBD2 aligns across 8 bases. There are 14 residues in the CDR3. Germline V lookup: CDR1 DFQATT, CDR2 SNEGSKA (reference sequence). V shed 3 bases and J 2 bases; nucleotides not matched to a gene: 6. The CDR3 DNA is TGCAGTGCTAGTGGCGGGAGGCAGACCTACGAGCAGTACTTC. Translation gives CSASGGRQTYEQYF.

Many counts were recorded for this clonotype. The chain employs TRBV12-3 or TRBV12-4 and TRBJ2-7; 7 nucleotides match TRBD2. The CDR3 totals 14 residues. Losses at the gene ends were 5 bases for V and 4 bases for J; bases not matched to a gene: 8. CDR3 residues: CASSPGGSFYEQYF. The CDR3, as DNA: TGTGCCAGCAGTCCCGGCGGGAGTTTTTACGAGCAGTACTTC.

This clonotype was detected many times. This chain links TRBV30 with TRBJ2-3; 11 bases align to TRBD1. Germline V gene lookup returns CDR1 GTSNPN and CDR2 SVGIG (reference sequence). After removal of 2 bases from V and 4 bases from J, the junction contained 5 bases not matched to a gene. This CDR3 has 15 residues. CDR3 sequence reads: CAWSWTGGAADTQYF. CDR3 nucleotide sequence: TGTGCCTGGAGTTGGACAGGGGGCGCCGCAGATACGCAGTATTTT.

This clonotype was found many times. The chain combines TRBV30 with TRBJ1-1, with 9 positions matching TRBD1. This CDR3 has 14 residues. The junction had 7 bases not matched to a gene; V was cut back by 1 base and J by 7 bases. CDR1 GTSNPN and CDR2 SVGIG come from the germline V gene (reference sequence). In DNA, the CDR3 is TGTGCCTGGAGTGCAGTTACAGGGGGCTTTGAAGCTTTCTTT. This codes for CAWSAVTGGFEAFF.

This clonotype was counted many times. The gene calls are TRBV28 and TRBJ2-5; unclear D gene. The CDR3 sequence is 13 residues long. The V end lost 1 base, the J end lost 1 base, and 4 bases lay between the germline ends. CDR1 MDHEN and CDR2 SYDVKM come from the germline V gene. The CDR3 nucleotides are TGTGCCAGCAGTTTATTGCCCCAAGAGACCCAGTACTTC. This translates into CASSLLPQETQYF.

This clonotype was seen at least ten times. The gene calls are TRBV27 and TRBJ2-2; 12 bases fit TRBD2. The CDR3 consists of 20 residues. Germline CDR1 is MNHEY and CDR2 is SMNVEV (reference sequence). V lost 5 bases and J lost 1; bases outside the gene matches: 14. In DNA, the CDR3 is TGTGCCAGCAGTCCGTCCGGGACTAGCGGGCCTTTTTGGAACACCGGGGAGCTGTTTTTT. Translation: CASSPSGTSGPFWNTGELFF.

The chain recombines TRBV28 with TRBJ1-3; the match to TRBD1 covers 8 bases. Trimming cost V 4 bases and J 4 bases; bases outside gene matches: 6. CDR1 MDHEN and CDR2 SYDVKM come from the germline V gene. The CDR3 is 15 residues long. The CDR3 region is CASSSGTGPGNTIYF. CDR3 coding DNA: TGTGCCAGCAGTTCCGGGACAGGCCCAGGAAACACCATATATTTT.

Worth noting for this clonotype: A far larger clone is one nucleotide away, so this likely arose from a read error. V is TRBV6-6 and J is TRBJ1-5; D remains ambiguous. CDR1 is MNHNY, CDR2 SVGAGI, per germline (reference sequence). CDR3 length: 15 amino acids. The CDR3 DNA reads TGTGCCAGCAGTGAAGCGGGCGCTGGCAATCAGCCCCAGGATTTT. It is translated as CASSEAGAGNQPQDF.

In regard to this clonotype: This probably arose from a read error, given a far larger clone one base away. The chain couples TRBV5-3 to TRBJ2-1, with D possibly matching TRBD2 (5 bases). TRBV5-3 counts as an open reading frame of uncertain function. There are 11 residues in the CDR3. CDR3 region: CASSFGNGQFF. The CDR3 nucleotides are TGTGCCAGCAGCTTCGGGAATGGGCAGTTCTTC.

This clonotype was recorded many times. In DNA, the CDR3 is TGCAGCGTTGGTTGGGGACTAGGTTCCCGGGAGACCCAGTACTTC. Translated: CSVGWGLGSRETQYF. The chain employs TRBV29-1 and TRBJ2-5, with 8 bases fitting TRBD2. V dropped 4 bases and J dropped 5; count of bases not matched to a gene: 12. The CDR3 spans 15 residues. Per the germline V gene, CDR1 is SQVTM and CDR2 is ANQGSEA.

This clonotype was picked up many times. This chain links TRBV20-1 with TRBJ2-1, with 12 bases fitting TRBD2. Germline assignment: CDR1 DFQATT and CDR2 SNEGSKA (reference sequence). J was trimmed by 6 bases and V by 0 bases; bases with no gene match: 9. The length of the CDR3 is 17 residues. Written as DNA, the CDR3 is TGCAGTGCTAGAGATCGGCTAGCGGGAGGGCCGGGCAATGAGCAGTTCTTC. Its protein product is CSARDRLAGGPGNEQFF.

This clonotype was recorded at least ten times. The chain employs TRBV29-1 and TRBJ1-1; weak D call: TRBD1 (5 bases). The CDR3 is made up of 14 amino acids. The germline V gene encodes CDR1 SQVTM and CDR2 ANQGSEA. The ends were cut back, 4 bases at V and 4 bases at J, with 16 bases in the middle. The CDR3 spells CSVAVSGDGTEAFF. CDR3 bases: TGCAGCGTTGCGGTGTCGGGGGACGGCACTGAAGCTTTCTTT.

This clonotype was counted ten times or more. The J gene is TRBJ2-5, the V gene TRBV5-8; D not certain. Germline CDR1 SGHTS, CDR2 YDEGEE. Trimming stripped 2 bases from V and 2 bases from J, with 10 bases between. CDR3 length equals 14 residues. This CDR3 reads CASSLTLVQETQYF. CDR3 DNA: TGTGCCAGCAGCTTAACCCTGGTTCAAGAGACCCAGTACTTC.

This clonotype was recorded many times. Here the CDR3 DNA reads TGCGCCAGCAGCCCATTACAGGGGGCGCTTGGCTACACCTTC. This codes for CASSPLQGALGYTF. The chain uses TRBV4-3 and TRBJ1-2; 9 bases are shared with TRBD1. The CDR3 covers 14 residues. V lost 4 bases and J lost 7; bases outside the gene matches: 7. Looked up from germline, CDR1 is LGHNA and CDR2 is YSLEER.

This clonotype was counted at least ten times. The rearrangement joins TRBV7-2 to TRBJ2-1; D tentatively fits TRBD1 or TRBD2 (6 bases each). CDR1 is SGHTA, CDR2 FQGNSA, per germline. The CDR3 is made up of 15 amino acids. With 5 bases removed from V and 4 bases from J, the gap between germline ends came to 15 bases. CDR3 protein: CASSVRRGGYNEQFF. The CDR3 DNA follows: TGTGCCAGCAGCGTTCGGAGAGGGGGGTACAATGAGCAGTTCTTC.

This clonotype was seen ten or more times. The CDR3 region has the DNA TGTGCCAGCAGTAACAACAGGGCGGAGGGGCAGTTCTTC. Translation gives CASSNNRAEGQFF. The chain has TRBV6-5 and TRBJ2-1; either TRBD1 or TRBD2 may fit D (6 bases each). V dropped 5 bases and J dropped 12 bases, with 17 bases sitting between them. Germline V CDR1 and CDR2: MNHEY, SVGAGI. The CDR3 spans 13 residues.

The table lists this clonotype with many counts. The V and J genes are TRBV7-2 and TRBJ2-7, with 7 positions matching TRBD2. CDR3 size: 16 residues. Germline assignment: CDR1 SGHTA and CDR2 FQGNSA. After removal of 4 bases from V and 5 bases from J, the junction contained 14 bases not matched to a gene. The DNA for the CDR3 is TGTGCCAGCAGCTCGCCGGGACTAATCATCGGTAACGAGCAGTACTTC. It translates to CASSSPGLIIGNEQYF.

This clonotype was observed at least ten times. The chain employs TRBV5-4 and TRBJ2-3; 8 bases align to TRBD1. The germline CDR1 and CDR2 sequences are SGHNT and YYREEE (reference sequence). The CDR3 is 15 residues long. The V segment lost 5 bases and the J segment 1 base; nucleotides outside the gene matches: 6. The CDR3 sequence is CASSLTGQGTDTQYF. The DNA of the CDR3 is TGTGCCAGCAGTCTGACGGGACAGGGCACAGATACGCAGTATTTT.

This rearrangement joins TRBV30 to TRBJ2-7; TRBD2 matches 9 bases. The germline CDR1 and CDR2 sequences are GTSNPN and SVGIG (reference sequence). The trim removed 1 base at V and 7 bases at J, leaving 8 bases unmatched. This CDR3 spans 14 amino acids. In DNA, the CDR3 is TGTGCCTGGAGTGCCGGACTAGCGATCGGTGAGCAGTACTTC. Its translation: CAWSAGLAIGEQYF.

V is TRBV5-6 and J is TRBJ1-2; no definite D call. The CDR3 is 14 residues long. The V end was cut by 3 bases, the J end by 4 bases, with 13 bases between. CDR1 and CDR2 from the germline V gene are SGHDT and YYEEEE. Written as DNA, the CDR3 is TGTGCCAGCAGCTCACAATCTGGCGCCTATGGCTACACCTTC. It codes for CASSSQSGAYGYTF.

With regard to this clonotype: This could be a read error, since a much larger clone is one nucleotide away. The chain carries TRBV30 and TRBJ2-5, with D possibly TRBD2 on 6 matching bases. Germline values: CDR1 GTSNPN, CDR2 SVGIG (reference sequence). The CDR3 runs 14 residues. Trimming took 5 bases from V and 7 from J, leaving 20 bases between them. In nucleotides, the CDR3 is TGTGCCTGGTCAATGGGGATTTCGGGGGTGACCCAGTACTTC. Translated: CAWSMGISGVTQYF.

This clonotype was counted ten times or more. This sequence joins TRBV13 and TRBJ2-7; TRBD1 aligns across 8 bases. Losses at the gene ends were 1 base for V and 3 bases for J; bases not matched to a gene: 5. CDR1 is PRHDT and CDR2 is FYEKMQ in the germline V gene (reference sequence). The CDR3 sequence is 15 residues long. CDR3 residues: CASSLAGTGLYEQYF. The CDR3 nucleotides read TGTGCCAGCAGCTTAGCCGGGACAGGCCTCTACGAGCAGTACTTC. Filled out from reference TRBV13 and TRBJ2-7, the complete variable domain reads AAGVIQSPRHLIKEKRETATLKCYPIPRHDTVYWYQQGPGQDPQFLISFYEKMQSDKGSIPDRFSAQQFSDYHSELNMSSLELGDSALYFCASSLAGTGLYEQYFGPGTRLTVT.

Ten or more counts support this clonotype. The DNA for the CDR3 is TGTGCCAGCAGTTACTTGGCGGGACAGAAGCACAATGAGCAGTTCTTC. Translated: CASSYLAGQKHNEQFF. The rearrangement joins TRBV6-5 to TRBJ2-1, with D possibly matching TRBD1 (7 bases). Per the germline V gene, CDR1 is MNHEY and CDR2 is SVGAGI. The ends were cut back, 1 base at V and 5 bases at J, with 15 bases in the middle. The CDR3 totals 16 residues.

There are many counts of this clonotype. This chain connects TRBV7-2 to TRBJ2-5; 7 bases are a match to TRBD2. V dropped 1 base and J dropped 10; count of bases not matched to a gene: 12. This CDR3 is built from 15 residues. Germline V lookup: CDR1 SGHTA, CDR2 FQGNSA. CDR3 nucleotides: TGTGCCAGCAGCTTAGGGCCCCAGGGAGGGCAACACCAGTACTTC. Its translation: CASSLGPQGGQHQYF.